These 8 T cell receptor beta chains originate from one sample sequenced in a study of sequential checkpoint blockade in melanoma. Assay used: immunoSEQ multiplex PCR; TCRdb lists only in-frame clones, some missing. In the table there are under 20,000 clones, roughly 74% of which are singletons. Treatment meaning: randomized to nivolumab then ipilimumab (arm A) or the reverse (arm B). The sample in question was CD8+ T cells sorted from blood (inferred from file names), obtained from a patient given nivolumab and ipilimumab in sequence. All receptors come from a human donor with melanoma.

The gene calls are TRBV27 and TRBJ2-7; D is unresolved. The germline gives CDR1 MNHEY, CDR2 SMNVEV (reference sequence). V was pared by 3 bases and J by 3 bases, with 3 bases between. This CDR3 is 11 amino acids long. This CDR3 reads CASSFGYEQYF. The CDR3, as DNA: TGTGCCAGCAGTTTCGGCTACGAGCAGTACTTC.

The rearrangement uses TRBV7-6 and TRBJ2-7; 9 bases are a match to TRBD1. The length of the CDR3 is 15 residues. V was clipped by 5 bases and J by 3 bases; unmatched bases: 8. The V gene's germline CDR1 is SGHVS and CDR2 FNYEAQ. The CDR3 spells CASSQGTGPNYEQYF. CDR3 bases: TGTGCCAGCAGCCAAGGGACAGGGCCCAACTACGAGCAGTACTTC.

This clone is labeled as medium-sized (0.01 to 0.1%). This rearrangement joins TRBV21-1 to TRBJ2-1; the D call in the table, TRBD1, was not verified against the DNA. TRBV21-1 is deemed a pseudogene. This CDR3 comprises 12 residues. The CDR3 DNA reads as TGTGCCAGCAGCAAAAGGGGCAATGAGCAGTTCTTC. It is translated as CASSKRGNEQFF.

This chain links TRBV4-1 with TRBJ2-7; 11 nucleotides match TRBD2. The CDR3 length is 17 residues. Trimming at V came to 3 bases and at J to 6 bases, leaving 13 bases not matched to a gene. CDR1 MGHRA and CDR2 YSYEKL come from the germline V gene. This chain's CDR3 is CASSHTIPRLAGPEQYF. CDR3 bases: TGCGCCAGCAGCCATACAATACCGAGACTAGCGGGGCCCGAGCAGTACTTC.

The chain carries TRBV30 and TRBJ1-1; D ambiguous. There are 13 residues in the CDR3. Trimming stripped 0 bases from V and 4 bases from J, with 9 bases between. Per the germline V gene, CDR1 is GTSNPN and CDR2 is SVGIG (reference sequence). The CDR3 region is CAWSVDIGTEAFF. The CDR3 nucleotides are TGTGCCTGGAGTGTAGACATCGGCACTGAAGCTTTCTTT.

The chain joins TRBV5-4 to TRBJ2-3; 10 bases line up with TRBD2. The CDR3 has 20 residues. The trim removed 3 bases at V and 1 base at J, leaving 17 bases unmatched. Germline loops: CDR1 SGHNT, CDR2 YYREEE (reference sequence). The CDR3 protein is CASSYRGGSGTSGGTDTQYF. The CDR3, as DNA: TGTGCCAGCAGCTATCGGGGAGGGTCGGGCACTAGCGGGGGCACAGATACGCAGTATTTT.

The rearrangement joins TRBV5-6 to TRBJ2-7, with 10 nucleotides matching TRBD1. Germline V gene sequence: CDR1 SGHDT, CDR2 YYEEEE. Unmatched junction bases numbered 9, after V lost 2 bases and J lost 7 bases. CDR3 length equals 15 residues. The CDR3 DNA reads TGTGCCAGCAGCTTCGGGACAGGGGACAACTGGGAGCAGTACTTC. Translation: CASSFGTGDNWEQYF.

This clone has only one observation. The rearrangement joins TRBV4-3 to TRBJ1-2; D is ambiguous. The CDR3 length is 14 residues. Per germline, CDR1 LGHNA and CDR2 YSLEER. The V end lost 7 bases, the J end lost 5 bases, and 17 bases lay between the germline ends. The CDR3 bases are TGCGCCAGCATGGGAACTGGGCGGGATTATGGCTACACCTTC. Translated: CASMGTGRDYGYTF.